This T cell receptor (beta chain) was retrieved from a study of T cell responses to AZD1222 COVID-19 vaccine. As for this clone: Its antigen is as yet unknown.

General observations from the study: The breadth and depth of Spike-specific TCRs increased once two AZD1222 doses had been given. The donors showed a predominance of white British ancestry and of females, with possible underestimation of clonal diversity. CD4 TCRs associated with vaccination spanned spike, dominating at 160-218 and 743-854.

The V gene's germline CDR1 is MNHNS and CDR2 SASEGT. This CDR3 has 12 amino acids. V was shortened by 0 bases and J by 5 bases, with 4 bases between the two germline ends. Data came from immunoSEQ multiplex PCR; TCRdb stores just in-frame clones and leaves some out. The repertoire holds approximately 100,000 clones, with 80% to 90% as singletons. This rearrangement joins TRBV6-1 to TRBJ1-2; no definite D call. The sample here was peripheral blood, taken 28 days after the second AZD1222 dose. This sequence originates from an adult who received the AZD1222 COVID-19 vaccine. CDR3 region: CASSEAGYGYTF. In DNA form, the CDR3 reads TGTGCCAGCAGTGAAGCGGGTTATGGCTACACCTTC.